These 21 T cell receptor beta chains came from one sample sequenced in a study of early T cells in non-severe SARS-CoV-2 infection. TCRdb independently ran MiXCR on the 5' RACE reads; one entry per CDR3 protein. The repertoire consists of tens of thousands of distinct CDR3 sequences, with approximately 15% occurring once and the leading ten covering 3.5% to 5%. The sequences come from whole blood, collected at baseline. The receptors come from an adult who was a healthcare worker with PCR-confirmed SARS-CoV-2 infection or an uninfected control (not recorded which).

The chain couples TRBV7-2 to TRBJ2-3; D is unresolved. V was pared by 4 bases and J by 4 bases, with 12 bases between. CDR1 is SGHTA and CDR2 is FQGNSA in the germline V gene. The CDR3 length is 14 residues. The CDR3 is CASSSNPGADTQYF. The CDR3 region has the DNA TGTGCCAGCAGCTCGAACCCTGGCGCAGATACGCAGTATTTT.

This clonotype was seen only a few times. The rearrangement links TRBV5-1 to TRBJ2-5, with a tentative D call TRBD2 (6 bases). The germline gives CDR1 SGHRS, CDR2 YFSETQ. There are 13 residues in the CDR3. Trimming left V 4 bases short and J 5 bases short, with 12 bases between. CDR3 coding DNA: TGCGCCAGCAGCATGGACGGAGGGGAGACCCAGTACTTC. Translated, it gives CASSMDGGETQYF.

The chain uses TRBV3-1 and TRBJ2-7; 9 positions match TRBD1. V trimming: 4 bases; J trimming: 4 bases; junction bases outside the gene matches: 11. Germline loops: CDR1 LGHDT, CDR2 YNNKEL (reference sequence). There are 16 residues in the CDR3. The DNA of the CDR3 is TGTGCCAGCAGCCCGGAGCGGGACAGGGAGGGGTACGAGCAGTACTTC. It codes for CASSPERDREGYEQYF.

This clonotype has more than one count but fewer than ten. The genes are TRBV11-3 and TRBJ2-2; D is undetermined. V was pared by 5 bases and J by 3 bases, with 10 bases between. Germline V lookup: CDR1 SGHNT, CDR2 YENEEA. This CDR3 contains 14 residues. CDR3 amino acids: CASSPDTYTGELFF. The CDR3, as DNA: TGTGCCAGCAGCCCTGACACGTACACCGGGGAGCTGTTTTTT.

This CDR3 reads CASKSGQGASGANVLTF. CDR3 sequence (DNA): TGTGCCAGCAAGTCCGGACAGGGGGCGTCTGGGGCCAACGTCCTGACTTTC. This chain joins TRBV6-6 and TRBJ2-6; 11 bases map to TRBD1. V was pared by 7 bases and J by 1 base, with 6 bases of the junction left unmatched. In germline, CDR1 is MNHNY, CDR2 SVGAGI (reference sequence). This CDR3 region has 17 residues.

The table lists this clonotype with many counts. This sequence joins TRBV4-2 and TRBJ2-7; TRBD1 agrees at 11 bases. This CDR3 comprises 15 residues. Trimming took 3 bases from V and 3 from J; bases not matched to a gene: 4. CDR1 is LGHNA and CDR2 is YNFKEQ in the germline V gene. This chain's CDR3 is CASSQSGTGGYEQYF. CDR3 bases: TGTGCCAGCAGCCAGTCCGGGACAGGGGGCTACGAGCAGTACTTC.

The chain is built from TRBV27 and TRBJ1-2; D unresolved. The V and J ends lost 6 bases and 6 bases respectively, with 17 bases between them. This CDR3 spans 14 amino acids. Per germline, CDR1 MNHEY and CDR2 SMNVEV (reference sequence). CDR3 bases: TGTGCCAGCAGCCAAATCGCCGGAGACAATGGCTACACCTTC. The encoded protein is CASSQIAGDNGYTF.

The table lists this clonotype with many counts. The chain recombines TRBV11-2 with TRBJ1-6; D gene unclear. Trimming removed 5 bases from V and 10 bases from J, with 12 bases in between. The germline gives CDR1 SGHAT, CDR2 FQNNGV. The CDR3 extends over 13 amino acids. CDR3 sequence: CASSLARGSPLHF. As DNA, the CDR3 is TGTGCCAGCAGCCTAGCCCGAGGGTCACCCCTCCACTTT. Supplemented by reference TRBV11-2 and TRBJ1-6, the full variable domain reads EAGVAQSPRYKIIEKRQSVAFWCNPISGHATLYWYQQILGQGPKLLIQFQNNGVVDDSQLPKDRFSAERLKGVDSTLKIQPAKLEDSAVYLCASSLARGSPLHFGNGTRLTVT.

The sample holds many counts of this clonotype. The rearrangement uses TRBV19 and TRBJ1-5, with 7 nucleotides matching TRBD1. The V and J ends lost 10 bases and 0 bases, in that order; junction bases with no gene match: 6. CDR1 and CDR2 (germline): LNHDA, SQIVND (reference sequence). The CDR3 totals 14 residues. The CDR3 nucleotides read TGTGCCACCACGGACAGGAATAGCAATCAGCCCCAGCATTTT. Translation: CATTDRNSNQPQHF.

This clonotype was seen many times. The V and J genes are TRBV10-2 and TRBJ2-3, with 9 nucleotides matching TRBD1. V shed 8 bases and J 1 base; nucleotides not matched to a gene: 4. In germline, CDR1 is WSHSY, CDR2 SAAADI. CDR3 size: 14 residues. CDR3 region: CASSRTGGTDTQYF. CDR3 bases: TGCGCCAGCTCAAGGACAGGGGGCACAGATACGCAGTATTTT.

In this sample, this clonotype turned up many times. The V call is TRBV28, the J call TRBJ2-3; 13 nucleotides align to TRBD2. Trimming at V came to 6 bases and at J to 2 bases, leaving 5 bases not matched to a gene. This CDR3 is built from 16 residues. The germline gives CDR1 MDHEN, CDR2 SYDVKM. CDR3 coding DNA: TGTGCCAGCAGGTCCGGACTAGCGGGAGTCACAGATACGCAGTATTTT. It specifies CASRSGLAGVTDTQYF.

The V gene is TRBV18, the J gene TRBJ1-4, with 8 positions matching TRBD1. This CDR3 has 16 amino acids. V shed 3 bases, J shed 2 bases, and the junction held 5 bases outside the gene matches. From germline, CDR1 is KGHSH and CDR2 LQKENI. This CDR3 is CASSPTQGGTNEKLFF. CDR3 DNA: TGTGCCAGCTCACCCACACAGGGGGGGACTAATGAAAAACTGTTTTTT. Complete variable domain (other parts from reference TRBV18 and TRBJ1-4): NAGVMQNPRHLVRRRGQEARLRCSPMKGHSHVYWYRQLPEEGLKFMVYLQKENIIDESGMPKERFSAEFPKEGPSILRIQQVVRGDSAAYFCASSPTQGGTNEKLFFGSGTQLSVL.

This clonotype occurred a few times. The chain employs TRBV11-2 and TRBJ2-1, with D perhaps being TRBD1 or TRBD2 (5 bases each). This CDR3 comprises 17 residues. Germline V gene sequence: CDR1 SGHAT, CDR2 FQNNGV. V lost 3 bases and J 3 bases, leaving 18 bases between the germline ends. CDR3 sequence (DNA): TGTGCCAGCAGCTTGAGGGGCCTCTCACAATACTACAATGAGCAGTTCTTC. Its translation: CASSLRGLSQYYNEQFF.

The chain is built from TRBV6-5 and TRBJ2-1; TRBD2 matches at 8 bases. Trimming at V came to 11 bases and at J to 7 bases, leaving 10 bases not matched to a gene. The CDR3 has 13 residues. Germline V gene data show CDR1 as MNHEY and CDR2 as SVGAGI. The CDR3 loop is CAVTWAGGNEQFF. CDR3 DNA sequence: TGTGCCGTAACCTGGGCGGGAGGAAATGAGCAGTTCTTC.

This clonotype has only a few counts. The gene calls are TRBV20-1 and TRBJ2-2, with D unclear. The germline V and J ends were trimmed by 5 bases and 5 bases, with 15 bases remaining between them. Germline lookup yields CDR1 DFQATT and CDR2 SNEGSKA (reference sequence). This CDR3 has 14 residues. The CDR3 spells CSASPIRTTGELFF. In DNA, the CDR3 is TGCAGTGCTTCCCCCATAAGGACGACCGGGGAGCTGTTTTTT.

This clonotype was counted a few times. CDR3 protein: CASIGGNLYGYTF. CDR3 sequence (DNA): TGTGCCAGTATTGGGGGGAACCTCTATGGCTACACCTTC. The chain carries TRBV19 and TRBJ1-2; TRBD1 is a possible D gene (5 bases). The germline gives CDR1 LNHDA, CDR2 SQIVND (reference sequence). The CDR3 has 13 amino acids. Trimming cost V 7 bases and J 4 bases, with 13 bases left between them. The entire variable domain, with the rest obtained from reference TRBV19 and TRBJ1-2, is as follows: DGGITQSPKYLFRKEGQNVTLSCEQNLNHDAMYWYRQDPGQGLRLIYYSQIVNDFQKGDIAEGYSVSREKKESFPLTVTSAQKNPTAFYLCASIGGNLYGYTFGSGTRLTVV.

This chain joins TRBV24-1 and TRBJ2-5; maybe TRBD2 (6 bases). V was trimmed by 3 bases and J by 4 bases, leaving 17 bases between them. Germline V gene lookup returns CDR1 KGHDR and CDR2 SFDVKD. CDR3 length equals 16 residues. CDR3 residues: CATSDGPWRVRETQYF. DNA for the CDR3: TGTGCCACCAGTGATGGACCCTGGAGGGTGAGAGAGACCCAGTACTTC.

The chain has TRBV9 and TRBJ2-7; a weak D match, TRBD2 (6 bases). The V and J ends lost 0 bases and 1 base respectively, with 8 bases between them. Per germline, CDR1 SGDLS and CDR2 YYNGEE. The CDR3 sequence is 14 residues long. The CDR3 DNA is TGTGCCAGCAGCGTAGTAGGGACTTCCTACGAGCAGTACTTC. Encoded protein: CASSVVGTSYEQYF.

This CDR3 reads CASSPGHGGQETQYF. The CDR3 coding sequence is TGTGCCAGCAGCCCCGGCCATGGCGGGCAAGAGACCCAGTACTTC. V and J are TRBV7-7 and TRBJ2-5; possible D gene TRBD2, 5 bases. The germline CDR1 and CDR2 sequences are SSHAT and FNYEAQ (reference sequence). V lost 5 bases and J 2 bases, leaving 15 bases between the germline ends. The CDR3 length is 15 residues.

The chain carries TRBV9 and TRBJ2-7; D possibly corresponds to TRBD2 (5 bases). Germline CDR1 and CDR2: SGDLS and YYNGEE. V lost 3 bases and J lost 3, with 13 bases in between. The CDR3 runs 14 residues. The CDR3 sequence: CASSAGRAGYEQYF. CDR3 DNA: TGTGCCAGCAGCGCCGGGCGGGCAGGCTACGAGCAGTACTTC.

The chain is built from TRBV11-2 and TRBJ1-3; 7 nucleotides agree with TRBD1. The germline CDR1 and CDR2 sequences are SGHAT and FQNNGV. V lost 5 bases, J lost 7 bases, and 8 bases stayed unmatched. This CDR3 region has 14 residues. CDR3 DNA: TGTGCCAGCAGCACAGGGGAGGTTTGGAACACCATATATTTT. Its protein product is CASSTGEVWNTIYF.